A single T cell receptor beta chain is shown here with its context. Its antigen remains unidentified. The template was genomic DNA from peripheral blood, not RNA. CDR3 length equals 15 residues. The V and J ends lost 2 bases and 2 bases respectively, with 12 bases between them. Germline-derived CDR1 and CDR2 are MNHNS and SASEGT. The data stem from a study of T cell repertoires in aging, cancer and after chemotherapy. Study-wide results and limits: Median generation probability rose over the chemotherapy interval in each cancer cohort, suggesting rebound thymic output. Age-matched healthy donors had significantly more diverse, less clonal blood TCR repertoires than untreated cancer patients.

A mixed TRB-A/B primer pool amplified rearranged TRB by multiplex touch-down PCR. Using its own MiXCR run on the multiplex PCR reads, TCRdb lists one record per CDR3 protein. The table includes roughly 6,000 distinct CDR3 sequences, around 40% detected once. The chain links TRBV6-1 to TRBJ1-2; a possible D gene is TRBD1 (6 bases). This clonotype originated in a human donor with a blood cancer. The sequencing input was blood. The CDR3 DNA reads as TGTGCCAGCAGTGAATGGCCAGGGGTGAACTATGGCTACACCTTC. As protein: CASSEWPGVNYGYTF.